Listed below are T cell receptor beta chains from one sample, sequenced in a study of blood T cell repertoires in COVID-19. TCRdb's copy holds only in-frame clones and misses some; the assay was immunoSEQ multiplex PCR. The data hold some 400,000 clones, with about 89% observed a single time. The sequencing input was peripheral blood. The receptor source for this set is an older woman with COVID-19, enrolled during active disease. Each CDR3 is given with its conserved first and last residue. Each record gives: V gene, clone size, J gene, D gene, CDR3 protein, CDR3 DNA. A D gene is named only where the DNA matches it firmly. Rows give clone size only sometimes, using once, few, many, or a class for an expanded clone.

TRBV2	.	TRBJ1-2	.	CASSDKEVYGYTF	TGTGCCAGCAGTGATAAGGAGGTCTATGGCTACACCTTC
TRBV7-9	.	TRBJ2-7	TRBD1	CASVPGQGYEQYF	TGTGCCAGCGTTCCGGGACAGGGCTACGAGCAGTACTTC
TRBV7-2	once	TRBJ2-5	.	CASSLDGGPEETQYF	TGTGCCAGCAGCTTAGACGGGGGGCCTGAGGAGACCCAGTACTTC
TRBV28	few	TRBJ1-1	.	CASSLSGEEAFF	TGTGCCAGCAGTTTATCGGGGGAAGAAGCTTTCTTT
TRBV7-6	.	TRBJ2-4	TRBD1	CASSSNRGLAKNIQYF	TGTGCCAGCAGCTCAAACAGGGGCCTAGCCAAAAACATTCAGTACTTC
TRBV3-1/TRBV3-2	.	TRBJ2-1	TRBD2	CASSREGSGGHNEQFF	TGTGCCAGCAGCCGCGAGGGCAGCGGGGGCCACAATGAGCAGTTCTTC
TRBV4-2	.	TRBJ2-7	.	CASSQEDAGLKDEQYF	TGTGCCAGCAGCCAAGAGGATGCAGGGTTGAAGGACGAGCAGTACTTC
TRBV18	.	TRBJ2-7	TRBD1	CASSPGTATYEQYF	TGTGCCAGCTCACCGGGGACAGCCACATACGAGCAGTACTTC
TRBV24-1	.	TRBJ2-1	.	CATSDFKGAYNEQFF	TGTGCCACCAGTGATTTCAAGGGGGCCTACAATGAGCAGTTCTTC
TRBV23-1	.	TRBJ1-2	.	CASSSNQHQGSDGYTF	TGCGCCAGCAGTTCAAACCAACACCAGGGATCCGACGGCTACACCTTC
TRBV21-1	.	TRBJ2-7	.	CASPGTGAYEQYF	TGTGCCAGTCCGGGGACAGGGGCTTACGAGCAGTACTTC
TRBV18	.	TRBJ2-1	.	CASSRARGSEQFF	TGTGCCAGCTCACGAGCGCGGGGCAGTGAGCAGTTCTTC
TRBV19	once	TRBJ1-2	.	CASSISGSNYGYTF	TGTGCCAGTAGTATCTCAGGGTCCAACTATGGCTACACCTTC
TRBV19	.	TRBJ2-3	.	CASGEGSVSTDTQYF	TGTGCCAGTGGCGAGGGATCCGTCAGCACAGATACGCAGTATTTT
TRBV9	.	TRBJ1-2	.	CASSVATRGGYTF	TGTGCCAGCAGCGTAGCTACAAGGGGAGGCTACACCTTC
TRBV4-2	.	TRBJ2-1	TRBD2	CASSQEPGGRGDYNEQFF	TGTGCCAGCAGCCAAGAGCCGGGTGGGCGGGGGGACTACAATGAGCAGTTCTTC
TRBV7-3	.	TRBJ2-5	.	CASSLTSVIQETQYF	TGTGCCAGCAGCTTAACTTCCGTTATACAAGAGACCCAGTACTTC
TRBV5-1	.	TRBJ1-4	.	CASSFGSGGNEKLFF	TGCGCCAGCAGCTTTGGGTCGGGGGGGAATGAAAAACTGTTTTTT
TRBV9	.	TRBJ2-6	TRBD1	CASSVLQGTGANVLTF	TGTGCCAGCAGCGTGTTACAGGGGACTGGGGCCAACGTCCTGACTTTC
TRBV9	.	TRBJ1-2	TRBD1	CASSVSRTGGNYGYTF	TGTGCCAGCAGCGTAAGCCGAACAGGGGGGAACTATGGCTACACCTTC
TRBV6-1	.	TRBJ1-2	TRBD1	CASSERDRGLGYTF	TGTGCCAGCAGTGAAAGGGACAGGGGGCTTGGCTACACCTTC
TRBV15	.	TRBJ1-5	TRBD1	CATSGGQVSNQPQHF	TGTGCCACCAGCGGGGGACAGGTGAGCAATCAGCCCCAGCATTTT
TRBV28	few	TRBJ1-3	.	CASRREVGGNTIYF	TGTGCCAGCAGAAGGGAGGTCGGGGGAAACACCATATATTTT
TRBV2	.	TRBJ2-7	TRBD1	CASSESRTGAHEQYF	TGTGCCAGCAGTGAATCCCGGACAGGGGCCCACGAGCAGTACTTC
TRBV10-3	.	TRBJ2-5	.	CAISESGSWETQYF	TGTGCCATCAGTGAGTCGGGTAGCTGGGAGACCCAGTACTTC
TRBV6-1	.	TRBJ2-5	TRBD2	CASSEVRRGGSETQYF	TGTGCCAGCAGTGAAGTGCGGCGGGGGGGTTCAGAGACCCAGTACTTC
TRBV5-4	.	TRBJ2-7	.	CASSSTPAYEQYF	TGTGCCAGCAGCTCGACCCCAGCGTACGAGCAGTACTTC
TRBV18	.	TRBJ1-3	.	CASSTQGSGNTIYF	TGTGCCAGCTCAACGCAGGGGTCTGGAAACACCATATATTTT
TRBV3-1/TRBV3-2	.	TRBJ1-2	TRBD1	CASSQGGQGAFGYTF	TGTGCCAGCAGCCAGGGGGGACAGGGGGCCTTTGGCTACACCTTC
TRBV27	.	TRBJ1-1	.	CASSSGVGEAFF	TGTGCCAGCAGCTCCGGGGTTGGTGAAGCTTTCTTT
TRBV19	.	TRBJ2-2	.	CASTDPPRRLVNTGELFF	TGTGCCAGTACCGACCCCCCGAGGAGGTTGGTGAACACCGGGGAGCTGTTTTTT
TRBV6-2/TRBV6-3	.	TRBJ2-6	TRBD1	CASSRQGSSGANVLTF	TGTGCCAGCAGCAGACAGGGGAGCTCTGGGGCCAACGTCCTGACTTTC
TRBV5-4	.	TRBJ2-2	.	CASSTRFNTGELFF	TGTGCCAGCAGCACTAGATTTAACACCGGGGAGCTGTTTTTT
TRBV9	.	TRBJ2-2	.	CASSATGTNTGELFF	TGTGCCAGCAGCGCTACAGGCACGAACACCGGGGAGCTGTTTTTT
TRBV6-5	.	TRBJ1-3	.	CASRGSGNTIYF	TGTGCCAGCCGGGGGTCTGGAAACACCATATATTTT
TRBV19	once	TRBJ1-6	TRBD1	CASSRGQGYSPLHF	TGTGCCAGTAGTAGGGGACAGGGGTATTCACCCCTCCACTTT
TRBV10-3	.	TRBJ2-3	TRBD2	CATRGLAGNTDTQYF	TGTGCCACACGAGGCCTAGCGGGGAACACAGATACGCAGTATTTT
TRBV7-9	.	TRBJ2-5	.	CASTSGQETQYF	TGTGCCAGCACCTCGGGCCAAGAGACCCAGTACTTC
TRBV3-1/TRBV3-2	.	TRBJ1-3	.	CASSLDSTRSGNTIYF	TGTGCCAGCAGCCTCGACAGTACCCGCTCTGGAAACACCATATATTTT
TRBV29-1	.	TRBJ2-2	TRBD1	CSVSGTGSGELFF	TGCAGCGTTTCCGGGACAGGGTCCGGGGAGCTGTTTTTT
TRBV7-2	.	TRBJ1-1	.	CASSLQGWGAEAFF	TGTGCCAGCAGCTTGCAGGGCTGGGGGGCTGAAGCTTTCTTT
TRBV3-1/TRBV3-2	once	TRBJ2-3	.	CASSQVLGAGDTDTQYF	TGTGCCAGCAGCCAAGTCTTAGGGGCAGGGGACACAGATACGCAGTATTTT
TRBV7-3	.	TRBJ2-1	.	CASSLTASSYNEQFF	TGTGCCAGCAGCTTGACTGCGAGCTCCTACAATGAGCAGTTCTTC
TRBV4-1	.	TRBJ2-1	.	CASSQVGVAYNEQFF	TGCGCCAGCAGCCAAGTCGGGGTCGCCTACAATGAGCAGTTCTTC
TRBV2	.	TRBJ2-5	TRBD2	CASSVGGETQYF	TGTGCCAGCAGTGTGGGAGGGGAGACCCAGTACTTC
TRBV7-9	once	TRBJ1-2	.	CASSLALGPQAHGYTF	TGTGCCAGCAGCTTAGCACTTGGTCCACAGGCCCATGGCTACACCTTC
TRBV4-1	.	TRBJ2-5	TRBD1	CASSQAPGQGDLQETQYF	TGCGCCAGCAGCCAGGCACCGGGACAGGGGGATCTCCAAGAGACCCAGTACTTC
TRBV11-2	once	TRBJ2-7	TRBD1	CASSLAPPGDRGPYEQYF	TGTGCCAGCAGCTTAGCCCCCCCCGGGGACAGGGGGCCTTACGAGCAGTACTTC
TRBV7-8	.	TRBJ2-1	.	CASSMDRSLDNEQFF	TGTGCCAGCAGCATGGACAGATCGCTGGACAATGAGCAGTTCTTC
TRBV3-1/TRBV3-2	.	TRBJ1-2	.	CASSQDTGMGYGYTF	TGTGCCAGCAGCCAAGATACAGGGATGGGCTATGGCTACACCTTC
TRBV19	once	TRBJ1-6	.	CASSIGRLGRRNSPLHF	TGTGCCAGTAGTATAGGGCGTCTGGGTCGGAGGAATTCACCCCTCCACTTT
TRBV6-1	.	TRBJ1-5	.	CASSGTSGHPKLNQPQHF	TGTGCCAGCAGTGGGACTTCGGGACACCCGAAGCTCAATCAGCCCCAGCATTTT
TRBV5-1	.	TRBJ1-1	.	CASSFEGNTEAFF	TGCGCCAGCAGCTTTGAGGGGAACACTGAAGCTTTCTTT
TRBV2	.	TRBJ2-7	TRBD2	CASSAREGSYEQYF	TGTGCCAGCAGTGCCCGGGAGGGTTCCTACGAGCAGTACTTC
TRBV9	once	TRBJ2-1	.	CASGMRFNEQFF	TGTGCCAGCGGTATGAGGTTCAATGAGCAGTTCTTC
TRBV4-2	.	TRBJ1-2	.	CASSQDGRAPGYTF	TGTGCCAGCAGCCAAGATGGGAGGGCTCCAGGCTACACCTTC
TRBV9	.	TRBJ2-2	TRBD2	CASSGTGDLAVNTGELFF	TGTGCCAGCAGCGGGACGGGGGACCTAGCGGTGAACACCGGGGAGCTGTTTTTT